This entry lists 31 T cell receptor beta chains sequenced from one sample in a study of monozygotic twins with inflammatory bowel disease (dated by TCRdb to about 2019). Libraries were prepared through 5' RACE. The sample was run on an Illumina HiSeq 2500. Through TCRdb reprocessing, the reads give one entry per CDR3 protein sequence; DNA is omitted. This specimen's table enumerates 400,000 to 500,000 distinct CDR3 sequences. Jointly, the top ten make up around 2.3% of the sample. Sequenced: blood. These receptors were obtained from a human donor with ulcerative colitis or Crohn's disease, or a healthy co-twin of an affected twin (not recorded which).

The chain combines TRBV20-1 with TRBJ2-7; TCRdb proposes TRBD2, but this gene call is untestable without DNA. This CDR3 spans 11 amino acids. Germline CDR1 and CDR2: DFQATT and SNEGSKA (reference sequence). The CDR3 sequence: CSASTSTEQYF.

V is TRBV7-9 and J is TRBJ2-5; checking the TCRdb D call of TRBD1 is not possible without DNA. This CDR3 contains 16 residues. Germline CDR1 is SEHNR and CDR2 is FQNEAQ (reference sequence). CDR3 region: CASSLGGGQGPETQYF.

The chain employs TRBV5-1 and TRBJ2-5. CDR1 and CDR2 (germline): SGHRS, YFSETQ. The CDR3 consists of 13 residues. CDR3 region: CASSLATEETQYF.

CDR3 sequence reads: CASSAPGLAGDGEQFF. The V and J genes are TRBV5-1 and TRBJ2-1; lacking DNA, the TRBD2 call made by TCRdb goes unchecked. Looked up from germline, CDR1 is SGHRS and CDR2 is YFSETQ. The CDR3 extends over 16 amino acids.

The V gene is TRBV6-6, the J gene TRBJ2-7; TCRdb returns TRBD2, unconfirmable since there is no DNA. Germline CDR1 is MNHNY and CDR2 is SVGAGI (reference sequence). The CDR3 covers 14 residues. The CDR3 loop is CASSFSGSGGEQYF.

The chain couples TRBV5-1 to TRBJ1-2. The CDR3 extends over 13 amino acids. Looked up from germline, CDR1 is SGHRS and CDR2 is YFSETQ. The CDR3 sequence: CASSLHVDYGYTF.

V is TRBV28 and J is TRBJ2-7; TCRdb picks TRBD1, but there is no DNA to check that call. Germline V gene lookup returns CDR1 MDHEN and CDR2 SYDVKM. The CDR3 is made up of 15 amino acids. The CDR3 loop reads CASSYMRGHGYEQYF.

The chain joins TRBV7-8 to TRBJ2-3; checking the TCRdb D call of TRBD2 is not possible without DNA. Germline CDR1 reads SGHVS; CDR2 reads FQNEAQ. This CDR3 contains 15 residues. CDR3 amino acids: CASTIAGSRTDTQYF. Full variable domain (missing parts from reference TRBV7-8 and TRBJ2-3): GAGVSQSPRYKVAKRGQDVALRCDPISGHVSLFWYQQALGQGPEFLTYFQNEAQLDKSGLPSDRFFAERPEGSVSTLKIQRTQQEDSAVYLCASTIAGSRTDTQYFGPGTRLTVL.

The rearrangement uses TRBV11-2 and TRBJ2-7. Germline V gene lookup returns CDR1 SGHAT and CDR2 FQNNGV. The CDR3 extends over 15 amino acids. CDR3 region: CASSLDRTLTYEQYF.

The chain links TRBV10-3 to TRBJ1-2; there is no DNA to check the TCRdb D call of TRBD1. The CDR3 sequence is 17 residues long. Germline-derived CDR1 and CDR2 are ENHRY and SYGVKD. The CDR3 spells CAISESGGRKRNYGYTF.

The chain carries TRBV7-9 and TRBJ1-4; TCRdb's D call of TRBD1 is untestable without DNA. In germline, CDR1 is SEHNR, CDR2 FQNEAQ (reference sequence). This CDR3 region has 13 residues. This CDR3 reads CASSLGPTEKLFF.

The chain is built from TRBV7-3 and TRBJ2-7; the TCRdb D gene call, TRBD2, has no DNA to confirm it. Germline V gives CDR1 SGHTA, CDR2 FQGTGA. The CDR3 is made up of 15 amino acids. The CDR3 loop is CASSSGLAGGSEQYF. The full variable domain, with the rest looked up from reference TRBV7-3 and TRBJ2-7, is GAGVSQTPSNKVTEKGKYVELRCDPISGHTALYWYRQSLGQGPEFLIYFQGTGAADDSGLPNDRFFAVRPEGSVSTLKIQRTERGDSAVYLCASSSGLAGGSEQYFGPGTRLTVT.

This rearrangement joins TRBV6-1 to TRBJ2-7; there is no DNA to check the TCRdb D call of TRBD2. This CDR3 contains 15 residues. CDR1 and CDR2 (germline): MNHNS, SASEGT. CDR3 loop: CASSPTSGVFREQYF.

This sequence joins TRBV11-2 and TRBJ2-3; TCRdb names TRBD1, which stays unverified in the absence of DNA. The germline gives CDR1 SGHAT, CDR2 FQNNGV. The CDR3 runs to 14 residues. CDR3 loop: CASSPRGLTDTQYF.

This chain connects TRBV5-1 to TRBJ1-5. CDR1 and CDR2 from the germline V gene are SGHRS and YFSETQ. This CDR3 has 16 residues. The CDR3 spells CASSLDPSGRDQPQHF. Full variable domain (missing parts from reference TRBV5-1 and TRBJ1-5): KAGVTQTPRYLIKTRGQQVTLSCSPISGHRSVSWYQQTPGQGLQFLFEYFSETQRNKGNFPGRFSGRQFSNSRSEMNVSTLELGDSALYLCASSLDPSGRDQPQHFGDGTRLSIL.

The V gene is TRBV6-5, the J gene TRBJ1-6; TCRdb returns TRBD1, unconfirmable since there is no DNA. The CDR3 is 16 residues long. The germline V gene has CDR1 MNHEY and CDR2 SVGAGI. The CDR3 sequence: CASSYSGQGMGSPLHF.

The V and J genes are TRBV15 and TRBJ2-2. Looked up from germline, CDR1 is LNHNV and CDR2 is YYDKDF (reference sequence). CDR3 length equals 14 residues. The CDR3 here is CATSRDKVAGELFF.

V and J are TRBV4-3 and TRBJ1-2; the D call of TRBD1 rests on TCRdb alone, since no DNA is present to check it. The germline V gene encodes CDR1 LGHNA and CDR2 YSLEER. The CDR3 contains 16 residues. The chain's CDR3 is CASSQAADRAIYGYTF.

The rearrangement uses TRBV6-1 and TRBJ2-2; TCRdb calls TRBD1, which cannot be checked without DNA. The CDR3 runs to 14 residues. Germline assignment: CDR1 MNHNS and CDR2 SASEGT. CDR3: CASELTGNTGELFF.

V usage is TRBV2 and J usage is TRBJ1-1; TCRdb's assignment of TRBD1 cannot be checked, as there is no DNA. The CDR3 runs to 15 residues. Per the germline V gene, CDR1 is SNHLY and CDR2 is FYNNEI. The CDR3 spells CASTWTGMAGTEAFF.

The chain employs TRBV7-3 and TRBJ1-1; TCRdb picks TRBD1, but there is no DNA to check that call. There are 19 residues in the CDR3. Germline V gene sequence: CDR1 SGHTA, CDR2 FQGTGA. CDR3 sequence reads: CASSLYPGQGYALNTEAFF.

The chain links TRBV19 to TRBJ2-7. This CDR3 is 14 amino acids long. Germline-derived CDR1 and CDR2 are LNHDA and SQIVND (reference sequence). CDR3 region: CASSIVGGFLEQYF.

The chain uses TRBV6-1 and TRBJ1-2; the D call from TCRdb, TRBD1, cannot be confirmed without DNA. Germline CDR1 reads MNHNS; CDR2 reads SASEGT. The CDR3 is 15 residues long. CDR3 amino acids: CASSERGTGYYGYTF.

This chain uses TRBV12-3 or TRBV12-4 with TRBJ2-1; the TCRdb call, TRBD2, lacks DNA for checking. The CDR3 sequence is 15 residues long. CDR3 region: CASSLEGGSVNEQFF.

The chain carries TRBV5-5 and TRBJ1-5. Germline CDR1 is SGHKS and CDR2 is YYEKEE (reference sequence). The CDR3 is 13 residues long. Here the CDR3 reads CASSFRPNQPQHF.

The V call is TRBV7-3, the J call TRBJ2-3; with no DNA, the TCRdb D assignment of TRBD1 cannot be verified. The CDR3 spans 14 residues. CDR1 is SGHTA and CDR2 is FQGTGA in the germline V gene. The CDR3 is CASSQGQGSDTQYF. Based on the CDR3 plus reference TRBV7-3 and TRBJ2-3, the full variable domain is GAGVSQTPSNKVTEKGKYVELRCDPISGHTALYWYRQSLGQGPEFLIYFQGTGAADDSGLPNDRFFAVRPEGSVSTLKIQRTERGDSAVYLCASSQGQGSDTQYFGPGTRLTVL.

The chain joins TRBV5-1 to TRBJ2-5; the TCRdb call, TRBD2, lacks DNA for checking. The CDR3 is 13 amino acids. The germline CDR1 and CDR2 sequences are SGHRS and YFSETQ. CDR3 amino acids: CASSLGLEETQYF.

The CDR3: CASSLVSGARVTEAFF. V gene TRBV5-6 combines with J gene TRBJ1-1. This CDR3 comprises 16 residues. The germline V gene has CDR1 SGHDT and CDR2 YYEEEE.

This chain links TRBV4-1 with TRBJ2-7. This CDR3 spans 12 amino acids. Germline CDR1 reads MGHRA; CDR2 reads YSYEKL. CDR3 loop: CASSSGRTEQYF.

This chain uses TRBV3-1 with TRBJ2-2. This CDR3 has 14 amino acids. Per germline, CDR1 LGHDT and CDR2 YNNKEL (reference sequence). The CDR3 reads CASRGFTNTGELFF.

The genes are TRBV19 and TRBJ1-2; TCRdb's assignment of TRBD1 cannot be checked, as there is no DNA. This CDR3 comprises 20 residues. The V gene's germline CDR1 is LNHDA and CDR2 SQIVND (reference sequence). The CDR3 sequence is CASTNTGELVQGSANYGYTF.